This T cell receptor beta chain was sequenced in a study of T cell repertoires in cytomegalovirus infection. At the level of the study: In public TCR beta signatures, there were indications of both CMV infection and matching HLA type.

Overall study results and limits: Cumulative frequency (of public TCR beta family members) identified carriers of CMV plus the relevant HLA. The study found HLA-C-restricted CMV-specific TCR beta clonotypes dominating the ex vivo response.

With V trimmed by 6 bases and J by 0 bases, 18 bases remained unmatched. CDR1 is DFQATT and CDR2 is SNEGSKA in the germline V gene (reference sequence). The CDR3 is 18 residues long. In TCRdb, the reads were re-called with MiXCR into one record per CDR3 protein. This table holds 250,000 to 300,000 distinct CDR3 sequences, roughly 13% found once. This clonotype was picked up many times. Its target is unknown. V is TRBV20-1 and J is TRBJ2-3; 7 bases match TRBD2. This TCR was sampled from a human donor in good health (CMV status not recorded). Some clones in this sample may be carry-over from other donors' samples. Sequenced input: PBMCs. The CDR3 spells CSAPNGGSPLLSTDTQYF. The CDR3 DNA reads as TGCAGTGCCCCTAACGGGGGGAGTCCCCTTCTGAGCACAGATACGCAGTATTTT.